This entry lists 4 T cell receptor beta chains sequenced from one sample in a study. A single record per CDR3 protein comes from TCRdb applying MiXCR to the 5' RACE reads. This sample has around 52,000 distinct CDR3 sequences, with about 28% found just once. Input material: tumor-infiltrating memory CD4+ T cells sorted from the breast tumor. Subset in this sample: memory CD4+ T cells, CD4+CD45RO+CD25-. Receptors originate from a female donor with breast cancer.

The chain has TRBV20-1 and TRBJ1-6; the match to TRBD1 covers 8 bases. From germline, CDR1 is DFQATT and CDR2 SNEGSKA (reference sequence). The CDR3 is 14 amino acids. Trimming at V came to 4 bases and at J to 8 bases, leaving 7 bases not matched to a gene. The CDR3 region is CSANRQGRDSPLHF. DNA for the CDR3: TGCAGTGCTAACCGACAGGGGCGGGATTCACCCCTCCACTTT.

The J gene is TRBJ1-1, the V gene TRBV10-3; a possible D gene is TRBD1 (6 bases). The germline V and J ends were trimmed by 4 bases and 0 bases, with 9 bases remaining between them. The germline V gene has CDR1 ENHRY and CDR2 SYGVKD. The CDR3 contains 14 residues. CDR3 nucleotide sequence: TGTGCCATCAGTGGAGGACAGTTGAACACTGAAGCTTTCTTT. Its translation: CAISGGQLNTEAFF.

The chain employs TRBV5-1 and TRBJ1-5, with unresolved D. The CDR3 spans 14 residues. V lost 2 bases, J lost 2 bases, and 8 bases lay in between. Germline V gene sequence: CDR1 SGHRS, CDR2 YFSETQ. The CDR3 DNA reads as TGCGCCAGCAGCTTCGGGGATCGCAATCAGCCCCAGCATTTT. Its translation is CASSFGDRNQPQHF.

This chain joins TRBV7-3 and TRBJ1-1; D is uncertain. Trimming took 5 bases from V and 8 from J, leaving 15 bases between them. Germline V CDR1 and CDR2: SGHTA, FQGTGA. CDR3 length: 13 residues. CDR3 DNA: TGTGCCAGCAGCCGAGGTATCGCGGAGGAAGCTTTCTTT. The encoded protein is CASSRGIAEEAFF. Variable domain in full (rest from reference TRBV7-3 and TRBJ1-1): GAGVSQTPSNKVTEKGKYVELRCDPISGHTALYWYRQSLGQGPEFLIYFQGTGAADDSGLPNDRFFAVRPEGSVSTLKIQRTERGDSAVYLCASSRGIAEEAFFGQGTRLTVV.